This TCR beta chain was obtained from a study of T cells in Graves' hyperthyroidism and ophthalmopathy. The germline CDR1 and CDR2 sequences are SGHDT and YYEEEE. This CDR3 has 15 residues. V shed 2 bases and J shed 3 bases, with 15 bases lying between them. PBMCs were collected from an approximately 9 ml volume of fresh peripheral blood. Amplification of TCR beta CDR3 regions was performed using RNA transcripts as template. When the TCR CDR3 underwent first-round RT-PCR, the HTBI primer set was used. TCRdb redid the calling of the multiplex PCR reads with MiXCR, one entry per CDR3 protein. Among hundreds of thousands of distinct CDR3 sequences listed, 14% to 15% were seen once.

The source is a man younger than 30 with Graves' ophthalmopathy. Specimen: blood. V and J are TRBV5-6 and TRBJ2-7, with a weak D call TRBD2 (6 bases). The CDR3 nucleotides read TGTGCCAGCAGCTTTCGTCATAGCGGCTACTACGAGCAGTACTTC. Amino acid sequence: CASSFRHSGYYEQYF.